These T cell receptor beta chains were read from a single sample in a study of Ad26.COV2.S vaccination and SARS-CoV-2 variants. TCRdb keeps only in-frame clones here, not all; method: immunoSEQ multiplex PCR. The sample includes approximately 410,000 clones, 80% to 95% of them seen just once. The sequenced sample was peripheral blood, obtained in a trial of Ad26.COV2.S vaccine versus placebo. The receptor source for this set is a person aged 18-65 years who received the Ad26.COV2.S COVID-19 vaccine or a placebo. Each CDR3 is given with its conserved first and last residue. D genes are given only for firm matches. Rows may omit the clone size; those that give it use once, few, many or a size class.

cdr3_length d_call clone_size v_call cdr3_aa
17 TRBD1 . TRBV7-9 CASSPGQAGSTNEKLFF
16 TRBD1 . TRBV5-1 CASSLTGTGYQETQYF
16 . . TRBV27 CASSLNLGSSYNEQFF
15 TRBD1 . TRBV19 CASSILGAGGPEQYF
12 . . TRBV18 CASSPDVYGYTF
14 . . TRBV4-1 CASTTPNSDREQYF
9 . . TRBV9 CASGPPLHF
15 . . TRBV9 CASSVHPLRDEKLFF
15 TRBD1 . TRBV10-3 CAISDRDRWDEPQHF
15 . . TRBV27 CASRAESFRTDTQYF
17 TRBD2 . TRBV4-3 CASSRASQRGAQETQYF
14 . . TRBV13 CASSLGLGGYGYTF
17 TRBD2 . TRBV6-2/TRBV6-3 CASSSGLAGGPGETQYF
14 TRBD2 . TRBV19 CASSGTNGGYEQYF
14 . . TRBV6-1 CASSEFRGEQPQHF
14 . . TRBV10-1 CASSEAGSMDTQYF
10 . . TRBV12-3/TRBV12-4 CASSRNTIYF
16 . . TRBV3-1/TRBV3-2 CASSPQGSVTNEKLFF
17 . . TRBV12-5 CASGLVLGGPYGNEQFF
14 . . TRBV5-1 CASSLDWPNEKLFF
13 . . TRBV15 CATSRDTTSPLHF
15 TRBD2 . TRBV10-2 CASSVTSGPQETQYF
14 . . TRBV2 CASSAGSNSKTQYF
13 . few TRBV11-2 CASSLVQYTEAFF
16 TRBD2 . TRBV7-2 CASSLVVAGGPSEQFF
15 TRBD1 . TRBV7-8 CASSLRQGTNEKLFF
18 TRBD1 . TRBV27 CASSTKGARLTGANVLTF
16 . . TRBV7-2 CASSLVGGLVADTQYF
16 TRBD1 . TRBV6-2/TRBV6-3 CASSPGRDSKNQPQHF
14 TRBD1 . TRBV7-9 CASSVGQIQETQYF
13 . . TRBV9 CASSVYGSEGYTF
18 TRBD2 . TRBV4-2 CASSQGLAGEISYNEQFF
14 TRBD1 . TRBV6-5 CASSGQGGYYGYTF
13 . . TRBV5-5 CASSLTGLETQYF
14 . . TRBV5-1 CASRFGRNTGELFF
15 . once TRBV3-1/TRBV3-2 CASSPSPQGSYGYTF
15 TRBD1 . TRBV18 CASSPMTGGQETQYF
16 . . TRBV7-2 CASSLVSRLQAGELFF
14 TRBD2 . TRBV6-2/TRBV6-3 CASSYGGGAYEQYF
17 . . TRBV13 CASSTSYRGPRVETQYF
13 . . TRBV15 CATSRFGKDEQYF
17 . . TRBV27 CASSFGQGRGPNTEAFF
19 TRBD1 once TRBV7-7 CASSLEVITDRGFTDTQYF
17 TRBD2 . TRBV4-3 CASSQNPGLAGYYEQYF
15 . . TRBV3-1/TRBV3-2 CASSQDLGGIEKLFF
12 . . TRBV11-3 CASSPLTGELFF
15 . . TRBV2 CASSEPGDGSQPQHF
14 . . TRBV5-1 CASSLDSINYGYTF
15 . . TRBV5-4 CASSLGWGRFYEQYF
13 . . TRBV5-4 CASSLAGNSPLHF
17 . . TRBV14 CASSQDKWVGSYNEQFF
12 . . TRBV7-2 CASSYTSYEQYF
17 . . TRBV5-1 CASRAGPGYFSADTQYF
15 . . TRBV5-1 CASSTGTESYNEQFF
17 TRBD1 many TRBV19 CASSTLPHPNRGYGYTF
16 . once TRBV2 CASSVWSGLGNNEQFF
16 . . TRBV6-5 CASSYEGDNKGNEQFF
16 TRBD2 once TRBV3-1/TRBV3-2 CASSLGTRATYNEQFF
16 . . TRBV5-5 CASSLLGTSGANVLTF